Given below is one T cell receptor beta chain in context. The antigen is unknown. The data were obtained in a study of T cell responses to AZD1222 COVID-19 vaccine. The CDR3 totals 15 residues. Germline V gene sequence: CDR1 SGHRS, CDR2 YFSETQ. Trimming removed 1 base at V and 8 bases at J, with 16 bases between. Study conclusions and caveats: Nearly half of unique spike-specific TCRs reportedly avoided B.1.351 and B.1.1.7 mutated regions. Regions 160-218 and 743-854 dominated among vaccine-associated CD4 TCRs spanning spike.

Some clones are missing from TCRdb's copy, which holds only in-frame ones; the method was immunoSEQ multiplex PCR. The sample shows roughly 80,000 clones, more than 90% of them seen only once. The chain recombines TRBV5-1 with TRBJ2-1; possible D gene TRBD2, 6 bases. The material was peripheral blood, obtained on day 0 of AZD1222 vaccination. The TCR originated in an adult in good health. CDR3 bases: TGCGCCAGCAGCTTGCTGGGACTCCAGAGCGATGAGCAGTTCTTC. This codes for CASSLLGLQSDEQFF. Complete variable domain (other parts from reference TRBV5-1 and TRBJ2-1): KAGVTQTPRYLIKTRGQQVTLSCSPISGHRSVSWYQQTPGQGLQFLFEYFSETQRNKGNFPGRFSGRQFSNSRSEMNVSTLELGDSALYLCASSLLGLQSDEQFFGPGTRLTVL.